This TCR beta chain is from a study of shared clonotypes between healthy human individuals (dated by TCRdb to 2020 to 2022). Describing the broader study: A few men and two women, aged 18 to 49 years, made up the cohort. For each donor, CD4 naive and CD4 memory were each given three plates, CD8 naive was given two plates, and CD8 memory was given one plate. The study deeply sequenced blood TCR repertoires of about 5 healthy adults to estimate repertoire size and the extent of clonotype sharing between individuals. To increase sequencing depth and limit assay-specific biases, TCR repertoire library preparation and sequencing were carried out by different laboratories using diverse techniques. Between about 0.94 and 8.9 billion PBMCs per donor were obtained by leukapheresis.

The investigation overall reported the following: About 4.5% of naive CD4, around 3.6% of naive CD8, around 2.3% of memory CD4, and 0.4% of memory CD8 clonotypes were shared across a handful of donors. Clonotypes shared by all four sorted-subset donors showed higher generation probabilities than non-shared clonotypes. Rarefaction of sorted-subset datasets indicated incomplete sequencing despite the large sequencing depth. Naive subsets generally had larger estimated clonotype richness than memory subsets did. Only blood was sampled, and tissue TCR repertoires likely differ from those in blood. Because the study included only a small number of donors, the genetic and exposure-history diversity represented was limited. Pairwise subsampling indicated that sequencing depth was expected to affect the degree of clonotype sharing among donors.

V gives up 2 bases and J gives up 6 bases, and the segment between their germline ends measures 7 bases. The CDR3 measures 12 amino acids from cysteine to phenylalanine. The read is trimmed to its CDR3 DNA, 36 bases read in frame from base 1. In the germline V gene (reference sequence), CDR1 corresponds to SEHNR and CDR2 to FQNEAQ. CD8 naive samples were CD45RO-negative cells positively selected for CCR7, giving a CD45RA+CCR7+ population that excluded TemRA cells. Donors were healthy HIV-negative adults with no recently reported acute infections or vaccinations. All donors were Caucasian adults living in Nashville, Tennessee, USA. Blood was collected by leukapheresis, and PBMCs were isolated by Ficoll-Histopaque density gradient centrifugation and then cryopreserved in liquid nitrogen vapor phase. Analytical flow cytometry was used to check the purity and quantity of every magnetically sorted T cell population. Genomic DNA was isolated from every sorted fraction and measured by UV absorbance on a Nanodrop 2000c.

This clone is a singleton in its sample. Which antigen it targets is not known. No much larger clone exists at a distance of one base, and base qualities are not known. TCR CDR3 regions were amplified from genomic DNA by multiplex PCR using the deep immunoSEQ assay. Genomic DNA extracted from each cell subset was distributed evenly over all wells of several immunoSEQ 96-well plates, and each plate served as one replicate. For sorted subsets, 200 to 250 ng of genomic DNA, equivalent to 25,000 to 35,000 T cell genomes, went into each replicate PCR. The purified libraries were quantified using a Qubit 3.0 fluorometer, sized with a Bioanalyzer 2100, and then quantified again using the KAPA Library Quantification kit. Every immunoSEQ 96-well plate was sequenced on a dedicated single-read 150-cycle Illumina NextSeq 550 flow cell. The original methods were these. Because only junctional sequences without quality scores were contained in the immunoSEQ output, filtering matching that applied to full-length reads could not be performed. To assign V/J genes and CDR3, sequences were annotated against IMGT germline references using PyIR, a Python wrapper for IgBLAST v1.9. Reads were removed for weak V/J assignments (E-value above 1e-6), missing CDR3, stop codons, out-of-frame junctions, or ambiguous translated residues. V3J clonotypes were defined by identical inferred V gene, J gene, and CDR3 amino acid sequence. Percentage overlap between repertoires was calculated by dividing the number of shared unique clonotypes by the size of the smaller repertoire. Richness of each repertoire was evaluated using RTK rarefaction, the Chao1 estimator, and Recon v2.1 estimates of unobserved clonotypes. OLGA was used to compute generation probabilities for all TCRbeta clonotypes that the gDNA method yielded from a handful of donors. TCRdb's version of the immuneACCESS table is confined to in-frame rearrangements and falls short of the full clone set. An unresolved V gene accounts for under half of the shortfall where checked; the remainder is of unknown origin. The DNA was the basis for D and trimming; V, J and clone size are from that table. The sample has millions of clones on record, approximately 94% of them singletons. The ten largest clones add up to roughly 1.7% of the sample.

The sequencing input was naive CD8+ T cells from PBMCs. The label giving this sample's cell subset or site can be read as: CD45RA+CCR7+. The chain couples TRBV7-9 to TRBJ1-2; no D segment can be confidently identified. This TCR was sampled from a man in his late teens or twenties in good health. Some clones in this sample may be carry-over from other donors' samples. The CDR3 protein sequence reads: CASSLYWDGYTF. In nucleotide form, the sequence is TGTGCCAGCAGCTTATATTGGGATGGCTACACCTTC.